This passage covers 11 T cell receptor gamma chains from one sample sequenced in a study of gamma-delta chains in newborns, infants, children. TCRdb reprocessed the reads using CATT. The table records about 860 gamma-chain clones, around 64% of them present only once. Sequencing input: blood. The source of these receptors is a child who was a newborn, infant or young child, either healthy, febrile or measles-vaccinated (not recorded which).

Details on this clone: The likely explanation is a read error, given a far larger clone one base away. J is TRGJP and V is TRGV9. The CDR3 is made up of 16 amino acids. From germline, CDR1 is GITISATS and CDR2 ISYDGTV (reference sequence). CDR3 protein: CTLWEVQELGKKIKVF. The CDR3, as DNA: TGTACCTTGTGGGAGGTGCAAGAGTTGGGCAAAAAAATCAAGGTATTT.

Note on this clone: The sample has other DNA sequences that encode this CDR3 too. The V call is TRGV9, the J call TRGJP. TCRdb supplies no J gene; here it was assigned by aligning the nucleotide sequence to germline. CDR1 is GITISATS, CDR2 ISYDGTV, per germline (reference sequence). The CDR3 contains 17 residues. V lost 0 bases, J lost 4 bases, and 3 bases stayed unmatched. The CDR3: CALWEVPQELGKKIKVF. In nucleotides, the CDR3 is TGTGCCTTGTGGGAGGTGCCTCAAGAGTTGGGCAAAAAAATCAAGGTATTT.

The chain combines TRGV9 with TRGJP. The J gene, left out of TCRdb, was set here by checking the DNA against germline. This CDR3 spans 16 amino acids. CDR1 and CDR2 (germline): GITISATS, ISYDGTV (reference sequence). The trim removed 6 bases at V and 2 bases at J, leaving 4 bases unmatched. CDR3 coding DNA: TGTGCCTTGTGGAAGAGGCAAGAGTTGGGCAAAAAAATCAAGGTATTT. Translated, it gives CALWKRQELGKKIKVF.

The J gene is TRGJP, the V gene TRGV9. Here the J gene came from matching the DNA to germline, since TCRdb omits it. The CDR3 is made up of 17 amino acids. With V trimmed by 1 base and J by 6 bases, 6 bases remained unmatched. Germline loops: CDR1 GITISATS, CDR2 ISYDGTV (reference sequence). The CDR3, as DNA: TGTGCCTTGTGGGAGGTAAAGTTAGAGTTGGGCAAAAAAATCAAGGTATTT. Amino acid sequence: CALWEVKLELGKKIKVF.

The J gene is uncalled and the V gene is TRGV9. CDR3 length: 9 residues. Per germline, CDR1 GITISATS and CDR2 ISYDGTV (reference sequence). Here the CDR3 reads CALWELTLF. CDR3 DNA: TGTGCCTTGTGGGAGTTGACACTCTTT.

This clone has a handful of counts. CDR3 nucleotides: TGTGCCTTGTGGGAGGAGAACCAAGAGTTGGGCAAAAAAATCAAGGTATTT. It specifies CALWEENQELGKKIKVF. V is TRGV9 and J is TRGJP. The J gene is not listed in TCRdb, so it was assigned here from a DNA match to germline. In germline, CDR1 is GITISATS, CDR2 ISYDGTV (reference sequence). This CDR3 is 17 amino acids long. With 2 bases clipped from V and 4 bases from J, the junction kept 5 bases outside the gene matches.

This chain connects TRGV9 to TRGJP. The J gene, left out of TCRdb, was set here by checking the DNA against germline. With V trimmed by 0 bases and J by 5 bases, 4 bases remained unmatched. The CDR3 is 17 residues long. Germline V CDR1 and CDR2: GITISATS, ISYDGTV (reference sequence). The CDR3 sequence is CALWEVRKELGKKIKVF. The CDR3 region has the DNA TGTGCCTTGTGGGAGGTGCGGAAAGAGTTGGGCAAAAAAATCAAGGTATTT.

As regards this clone: A much larger clone differs by one base, so this may be a read error. The same CDR3 is also encoded by other DNA sequences in this sample. The chain recombines TRGV9 with TRGJP. The J gene, missing from TCRdb, was assigned here through DNA to germline matching. The CDR3 runs to 15 residues. Germline CDR1 is GITISATS and CDR2 is ISYDGTV (reference sequence). Here the CDR3 DNA reads TGTGCCTTATGGGAGCAAGAGTTGGGCAAAAAAATCAAGGTATTT. Amino acid sequence: CALWEQELGKKIKVF.

In regard to this clone: The sample holds other DNA sequences that translate to the same CDR3. The chain employs TRGV9 and TRGJP. TCRdb is silent on the J gene; assignment here came from matching the DNA to germline. Germline assignment: CDR1 GITISATS and CDR2 ISYDGTV (reference sequence). The trim removed 0 bases at V and 7 bases at J, leaving 3 bases unmatched. The CDR3 has 16 amino acids. The DNA of the CDR3 is TGTGCCTTGTGGGAGGTGATGGAGTTGGGCAAAAAAATCAAGGTATTT. This translates into CALWEVMELGKKIKVF.

The gene calls are TRGV8 and TRGJ1 or TRGJ2. Here the J gene came from matching the DNA to germline, since TCRdb omits it. There are 11 residues in the CDR3. V shed 4 bases and J 8 bases; nucleotides not matched to a gene: 5. Germline CDR1 and CDR2: VENAVY and YDSYNSRV. CDR3 nucleotides: TGTGCCACCTGGGAGGGGAATAAGAAACTCTTT. Translation gives CATWEGNKKLF.

For the J gene the call is TRGJ1 or TRGJ2; the V gene lacks a call. The CDR3 is made up of 11 amino acids. The CDR3: CATWDSYKKLF. The DNA for the CDR3 is TGTGCCACCTGGGATAGTTATAAGAAACTCTTT.